The 13 T cell receptor beta chains below come from one sample, sequenced in a study of T cell responses to AZD1222 COVID-19 vaccine. The protocol was immunoSEQ multiplex PCR, while the TCRdb copy is restricted to in-frame clones and leaves out a portion. Of some 60,000 clones in the sample, approximately 80% were seen once. This sample comprised peripheral blood, obtained 28 days after the second AZD1222 dose. These receptors came from an adult who received the AZD1222 COVID-19 vaccine.

The chain employs TRBV19 and TRBJ2-6, with 9 bases matching TRBD2. The CDR3 has 18 residues. Germline V gives CDR1 LNHDA, CDR2 SQIVND (reference sequence). With 5 bases clipped from V and 4 bases from J, the junction kept 12 bases outside the gene matches. The CDR3 loop is CASSFVRGGAPGANVLTF. Written as DNA, the CDR3 is TGTGCCAGTAGTTTTGTTCGCGGGGGGGCCCCCGGGGCCAACGTCCTGACTTTC.

The rearrangement joins TRBV5-1 to TRBJ1-1, with 8 positions matching TRBD1. Germline CDR1 reads SGHRS; CDR2 reads YFSETQ. The ends lost 3 bases at V and 0 bases at J; junction bases unmatched: 4. The CDR3 runs 15 residues. The CDR3 spells CASSSSTGVNTEAFF. The CDR3 coding sequence is TGCGCCAGCAGCTCGTCGACAGGGGTGAACACTGAAGCTTTCTTT.

This clone was counted between two and nine times. This chain joins TRBV4-3 and TRBJ2-7; 8 bases map to TRBD2. Trimming at V came to 0 bases and at J to 3 bases, leaving 7 bases not matched to a gene. This CDR3 has 16 amino acids. Germline assignment: CDR1 LGHNA and CDR2 YSLEER. CDR3 in DNA: TGCGCCAGCAGCCAAGACCCCGGGACTAGGATCTACGAGCAGTACTTC. Its translation is CASSQDPGTRIYEQYF.

The V gene is TRBV5-1, the J gene TRBJ1-6, with D possibly matching TRBD1 (6 bases). Per the germline V gene, CDR1 is SGHRS and CDR2 is YFSETQ. The CDR3 is 16 amino acids. The V gene lost 5 bases and the J gene lost 6 bases, with 18 bases spanning the gap. The CDR3 region is CASSQGRDAGNSPLHF. DNA of the CDR3: TGCGCCAGCAGTCAGGGGCGGGACGCCGGTAATTCACCCCTCCACTTT.

This rearrangement joins TRBV14 to TRBJ1-6; the D is unclear. Per germline, CDR1 SGHDN and CDR2 FVKESK. Trimming stripped 1 base from V and 4 bases from J, with 5 bases between. There are 14 residues in the CDR3. The CDR3 region is CASSQGTYNSPLHF. DNA of the CDR3: TGTGCCAGCAGCCAAGGGACGTATAATTCACCCCTCCACTTT. The whole variable domain, remainder taken from reference TRBV14 and TRBJ1-6, is EAGVTQFPSHSVIEKGQTVTLRCDPISGHDNLYWYRRVMGKEIKFLLHFVKESKQDESGMPNNRFLAERTGGTYSTLKVQPAELEDSGVYFCASSQGTYNSPLHFGNGTRLTVT.

CDR3 sequence reads: CASSLDAGIEEKLFF. CDR3 in DNA: TGCGCCAGCAGCTTGGATGCAGGGATTGAGGAAAAACTGTTTTTT. The V and J genes are TRBV5-1 and TRBJ1-4, with a weak D call TRBD1 (5 bases). V shed 0 bases and J shed 8 bases, with 14 bases lying between them. CDR3 size: 15 residues. Germline CDR1 SGHRS, CDR2 YFSETQ. Complete variable domain (other parts from reference TRBV5-1 and TRBJ1-4): KAGVTQTPRYLIKTRGQQVTLSCSPISGHRSVSWYQQTPGQGLQFLFEYFSETQRNKGNFPGRFSGRQFSNSRSEMNVSTLELGDSALYLCASSLDAGIEEKLFFGSGTQLSVL.

This clone was seen just once. This chain connects TRBV5-4 to TRBJ1-1; D is possibly TRBD1 (6 bases). The CDR3 totals 13 residues. Germline CDR1 and CDR2: SGHNT and YYREEE (reference sequence). V dropped 5 bases and J dropped 4 bases, with 12 bases sitting between them. The CDR3 sequence: CASRLGGGTEAFF. As DNA, the CDR3 is TGTGCCAGCAGGCTGGGAGGGGGCACTGAAGCTTTCTTT.

Only a few counts were recorded for this clone. The CDR3 reads CASSPGTAYNSPLHF. As DNA, the CDR3 is TGTGCCAGCAGTCCGGGGACGGCTTATAATTCACCCCTCCACTTT. This sequence joins TRBV27 and TRBJ1-6; perhaps TRBD1 as D (5 bases). The germline gives CDR1 MNHEY, CDR2 SMNVEV (reference sequence). V was cut by 5 bases and J by 4 bases, with 12 bases left in between. The CDR3 is 15 amino acids.

Here the CDR3 DNA reads TGTGCCTGGAGCCCCCAGTGGACCACCGGGCAGCCCCAGCATTTT. Translated, it gives CAWSPQWTTGQPQHF. The chain combines TRBV30 with TRBJ1-5; D call uncertain. V was pared by 3 bases and J by 7 bases, with 19 bases between. The CDR3 totals 15 residues. Germline assignment: CDR1 GTSNPN and CDR2 SVGIG (reference sequence).

This chain uses TRBV19 with TRBJ1-5; TRBD1 agrees at 9 bases. CDR3 size: 12 residues. V was clipped by 10 bases and J by 5 bases; unmatched bases: 3. The germline V gene encodes CDR1 LNHDA and CDR2 SQIVND (reference sequence). CDR3 loop: CATRDRDQPQHF. The CDR3 DNA is TGTGCCACTCGGGACAGGGATCAGCCCCAGCATTTT.

This clone appeared a single time. The rearrangement links TRBV11-2 to TRBJ1-1, with 9 bases that match TRBD1. This CDR3 comprises 13 residues. The V gene's germline CDR1 is SGHAT and CDR2 FQNNGV. The junction had 5 bases not matched to a gene; V was cut back by 5 bases and J by 7 bases. This CDR3 reads CASSPGQGLEAFF. DNA of the CDR3: TGTGCCAGCAGCCCGGGACAGGGCCTTGAAGCTTTCTTT. The variable domain in full, completed from reference TRBV11-2 and TRBJ1-1, reads EAGVAQSPRYKIIEKRQSVAFWCNPISGHATLYWYQQILGQGPKLLIQFQNNGVVDDSQLPKDRFSAERLKGVDSTLKIQPAKLEDSAVYLCASSPGQGLEAFFGQGTRLTVV.

The CDR3 sequence: CASSPGTGNNSPLHF. The CDR3 coding sequence is TGTGCCAGCAGCCCTGGGACAGGGAATAATTCACCCCTCCACTTT. The rearrangement links TRBV7-9 to TRBJ1-6, with 9 positions matching TRBD1. V shed 5 bases and J 5 bases; nucleotides not matched to a gene: 4. CDR1 SEHNR and CDR2 FQNEAQ come from the germline V gene (reference sequence). The CDR3 totals 15 residues.

This clone was found once. The CDR3 nucleotides are TGTGCCAGCAGCTTCTCAGAGATGAACACTGAAGCTTTCTTT. Amino acids: CASSFSEMNTEAFF. This chain connects TRBV5-5 to TRBJ1-1; no clear D gene. This CDR3 has 14 amino acids. The germline CDR1 and CDR2 sequences are SGHKS and YYEKEE (reference sequence). V gave up 2 bases and J gave up 0 bases, with 8 bases separating them. Based on the CDR3 plus reference TRBV5-5 and TRBJ1-1, the full variable domain is DAGVTQSPTHLIKTRGQQVTLRCSPISGHKSVSWYQQVLGQGPQFIFQYYEKEERGRGNFPDRFSARQFPNYSSELNVNALLLGDSALYLCASSFSEMNTEAFFGQGTRLTVV.